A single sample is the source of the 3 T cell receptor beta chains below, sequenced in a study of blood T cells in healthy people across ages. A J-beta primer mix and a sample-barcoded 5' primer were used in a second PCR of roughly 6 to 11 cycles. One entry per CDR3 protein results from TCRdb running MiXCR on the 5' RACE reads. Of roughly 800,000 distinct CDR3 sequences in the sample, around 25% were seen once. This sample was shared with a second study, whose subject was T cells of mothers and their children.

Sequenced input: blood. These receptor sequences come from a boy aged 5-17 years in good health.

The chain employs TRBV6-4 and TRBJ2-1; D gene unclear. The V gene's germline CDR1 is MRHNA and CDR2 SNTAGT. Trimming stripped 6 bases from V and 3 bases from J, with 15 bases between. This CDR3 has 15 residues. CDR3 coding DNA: TGTGCCAGCAGCGCTGATAGCTCTCTCTACAATGAGCAGTTCTTC. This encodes CASSADSSLYNEQFF.

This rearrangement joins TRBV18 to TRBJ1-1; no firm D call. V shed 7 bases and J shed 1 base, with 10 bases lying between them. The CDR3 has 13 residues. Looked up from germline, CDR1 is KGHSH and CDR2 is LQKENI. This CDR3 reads CASFRVGNTEAFF. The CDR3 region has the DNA TGTGCCAGCTTTCGCGTGGGGAACACTGAAGCTTTCTTT.

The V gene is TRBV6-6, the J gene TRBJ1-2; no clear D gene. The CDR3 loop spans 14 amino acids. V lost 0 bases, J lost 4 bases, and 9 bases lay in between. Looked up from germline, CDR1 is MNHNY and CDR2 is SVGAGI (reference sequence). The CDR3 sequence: CASSYSEEGYGYTF. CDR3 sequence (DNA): TGTGCCAGCAGTTACTCGGAGGAGGGCTATGGCTACACCTTC.